This T cell receptor beta chain derives from a study of blood T cell repertoires in COVID-19. Original methodology: Cell counts per sample came from amplifying reference gene primers. Measured with immunoSEQ multiplex PCR; TCRdb has only the in-frame clones, and not every one. Clone size and V and J calls were adopted from that table, with D and trimming inferred from the DNA. The sample contains fewer than 350,000 clones, approximately 81% of which appear only once. The CDR3 contains 15 residues. The germline V and J ends were trimmed by 0 bases and 4 bases, with 13 bases remaining between them. In germline, CDR1 is LGHDT, CDR2 YNNKEL (reference sequence).

Sequencing input: peripheral blood. This chain connects TRBV3-1 (or the pseudogene TRBV3-2) to TRBJ2-7; possibly TRBD1 for D (6 bases). This receptor was taken from a woman aged 55-70 years with active or convalescent COVID-19. The CDR3 coding sequence is TGTGCCAGCAGCCAAGAGGCAGGGGTGAAATACGAGCAGTACTTC. This encodes CASSQEAGVKYEQYF.